This is a list of T cell receptor beta chains from one sample in a study of blood T cells in healthy people across ages. TCRdb re-called the 5' RACE reads with MiXCR, one entry per CDR3 protein. Of about 1.8 million distinct CDR3 sequences in the sample, roughly 49% were seen once. Material for sequencing was blood. These receptors all stem from a woman aged 40 to 50 in good health. Both conserved end residues are part of each CDR3. A D gene is named only where the DNA matches it firmly. Rows give clone size only sometimes, using once, few, many, or a class for an expanded clone.

>TRBD1|TRBJ1-2|.|TRBV4-1
CASRRTVRTGVYYGYTF
TGCGCCAGCAGAAGGACGGTTAGGACAGGGGTTTACTATGGCTACACCTTC
>TRBD1|TRBJ2-1|few|TRBV12-3/TRBV12-4
CASSTWTGGGSYNEQFF
TGTGCCAGCAGTACCTGGACAGGGGGAGGCTCCTACAATGAGCAGTTCTTC
>.|TRBJ1-6|.|TRBV20-1
CSARESAGGLNSPLHF
TGCAGTGCTAGAGAGAGCGCGGGGGGTCTTAATTCACCCCTCCACTTT
>TRBD2|TRBJ2-7|.|TRBV20-1
CSARVAGVSYEQYF
TGCAGTGCTAGAGTAGCGGGGGTGTCCTACGAGCAGTACTTC
>.|TRBJ2-3|.|TRBV7-2
CASSFSAADTQYF
TGTGCCAGCAGCTTTTCGGCGGCAGATACGCAGTATTTT
>.|TRBJ2-7|.|TRBV7-6
CASSLGQRAYEQYF
TGTGCCAGCAGCCTAGGACAAAGAGCCTACGAGCAGTACTTC
>.|TRBJ2-3|.|TRBV7-9
CASSLSPLNTDTQYF
TGTGCCAGCAGCTTAAGCCCCTTAAACACAGATACGCAGTATTTT
>.|TRBJ2-3|.|TRBV9
CASSARTVSTDTQYF
TGTGCCAGCAGCGCCCGGACAGTTAGCACAGATACGCAGTATTTT
>.|TRBJ2-1|.|TRBV13
CASSPRDASSYNEQFF
TGTGCCAGCAGCCCGCGGGACGCGTCCTCCTACAATGAGCAGTTCTTC
>.|TRBJ1-2|few|TRBV6-5
CASSIDRLYGYTF
TGTGCCAGCAGTATTGACAGGCTCTATGGCTACACCTTC
>TRBD2|TRBJ2-3|.|TRBV6-6
CASSGEGGSDTQYF
TGTGCCAGCAGTGGGGAGGGCGGGTCAGATACGCAGTATTTT
>.|TRBJ1-2|.|TRBV20-1
CSARDNKGMVSGYTF
TGCAGTGCTAGAGATAATAAAGGGATGGTGAGTGGCTACACCTTC
>TRBD2|TRBJ2-1|.|TRBV4-3
CASSQDPGLAGSEEQFF
TGCGCCAGCAGCCAAGATCCCGGACTAGCGGGTAGTGAAGAGCAGTTCTTC
>.|TRBJ1-2|.|TRBV29-1
CSVEGWGYGYTF
TGCAGCGTTGAAGGTTGGGGCTATGGCTACACCTTC
>TRBD2|TRBJ2-3|.|TRBV29-1
CSVSLAGGRDTQYF
TGCAGCGTGTCCCTAGCGGGGGGAAGGGATACGCAGTATTTT
>.|TRBJ1-1|.|TRBV6-5
CASSYSTAGATEAFF
TGTGCCAGCAGTTACTCTACAGCTGGCGCCACTGAAGCTTTCTTT
>.|TRBJ2-5|.|TRBV2
CATSYFGGSETQYF
TGTGCCACCTCTTATTTCGGGGGCTCAGAGACCCAGTACTTC
>.|TRBJ2-3|.|TRBV7-3
CASSLFRSSATDTQYF
TGCGCCAGCAGCTTATTCCGGTCCTCTGCCACAGATACGCAGTATTTT
>.|TRBJ2-1|many|TRBV6-2/TRBV6-3
CASGSAIPSYNEQFF
TGTGCCAGCGGGTCGGCGATCCCCTCCTACAATGAGCAGTTCTTC
>TRBD2|TRBJ2-3|.|TRBV9
CASSVGGSGGARDTQYF
TGTGCCAGCAGCGTAGGTGGTAGCGGGGGGGCCCGAGATACGCAGTATTTT
>.|TRBJ2-7|many|TRBV12-3/TRBV12-4
CASSLGGTDSYEQYF
TGTGCCAGCAGTTTAGGCGGGACAGACTCCTACGAGCAGTACTTC
>.|TRBJ2-5|.|TRBV5-6
CASNLAPETQYF
TGTGCCAGCAACCTGGCCCCAGAGACCCAGTACTTC
>.|TRBJ1-2|few|TRBV2
CASRQGLGDYGYTF
TGTGCCAGCAGGCAGGGTTTGGGAGACTATGGCTACACCTTC
>.|TRBJ2-5|few|TRBV5-1
CASSRLTPSSGETQYF
TGCGCCAGCAGCCGCTTAACCCCCTCCTCGGGGGAGACCCAGTACTTC
>.|TRBJ1-1|.|TRBV15
CATSAGRLNTEAFF
TGTGCCACCAGCGCGGGACGCCTGAACACTGAAGCTTTCTTT
>.|TRBJ2-1|.|TRBV24-1
CATSDGGTWQFF
TGTGCCACCAGTGATGGCGGGACTTGGCAGTTCTTC
>.|TRBJ2-7|few|TRBV24-1
CACSGRNNYEQYF
TGTGCCTGCTCGGGTCGCAACAACTACGAGCAGTACTTC
>.|TRBJ2-1|.|TRBV7-9
CASSLVDRRYNEQFF
TGTGCCAGCAGCTTAGTGGACAGAAGATACAATGAGCAGTTCTTC
>TRBD1|TRBJ2-2|.|TRBV6-5
CASSLQQGPVVGELFF
TGTGCCAGCAGTTTACAACAGGGGCCGGTCGTGGGGGAGCTGTTTTTT
>.|TRBJ1-2|.|TRBV4-3
CASSQESRGPYGYTF
TGCGCCAGCAGCCAAGAATCAAGAGGGCCCTATGGCTACACCTTC
>TRBD2|TRBJ2-5|.|TRBV4-3
CASSQDRGSGGAQRSETQYF
TGCGCCAGCAGCCAAGATCGGGGTAGCGGGGGGGCCCAGAGGAGTGAGACCCAGTACTTC
>.|TRBJ2-4|.|TRBV7-9
CASSLDTRSQTIQYF
TGTGCCAGCAGCTTAGACACTAGATCTCAAACCATTCAGTACTTC
>.|TRBJ2-3|.|TRBV7-3
CASSLKFNLSTDTQYF
TGTGCCAGCAGTCTAAAATTTAACCTATCCACAGATACGCAGTATTTT
>.|TRBJ2-3|.|TRBV9
CASSGAGTAKPTDTQYF
TGTGCCAGCAGCGGGGCGGGGACAGCGAAACCCACAGATACGCAGTATTTT
>TRBD1|TRBJ2-7|.|TRBV4-1
CASSQDEGALGEQYF
TGCGCCAGCAGCCAAGATGAGGGGGCGCTAGGGGAGCAGTACTTC
>.|TRBJ2-6|.|TRBV24-1
CATSDPGLNVLTF
TGTGCCACCAGTGATCCCGGCCTCAACGTCCTGACTTTC
>TRBD2|TRBJ2-1|.|TRBV2
CASSIGRGGRDEQFF
TGTGCCAGCAGTATCGGCCGGGGGGGCAGAGATGAGCAGTTCTTC
>.|TRBJ2-5|.|TRBV5-1
CASRGWTSHLETQYF
TGCGCCAGCAGGGGTTGGACGAGTCATTTAGAGACCCAGTACTTC
>TRBD1|TRBJ2-1|.|TRBV6-5
CASSYSKGQPHNEQFF
TGTGCCAGCAGTTACTCGAAGGGACAGCCACACAATGAGCAGTTCTTC